The 5 T cell receptor beta chains reported below all come from one sample, sequenced in a study of blood T cell repertoires in COVID-19. Profiling relied on immunoSEQ multiplex PCR, and the TCRdb table lists in-frame clones only, not all of them. The sample yields 180,000 or so clones, approximately 88% seen once. The specimen sequenced was PBMCs or T cells enriched from blood (not recorded which). These receptors were obtained from a woman aged 60-75 years who had recovered from COVID-19.

The J gene is TRBJ1-5, the V gene TRBV19, with unresolved D. Germline CDR1 and CDR2: LNHDA and SQIVND (reference sequence). The CDR3 is 13 residues long. V gave up 3 bases and J gave up 8 bases, with 11 bases separating them. This CDR3 is CASSINTVEPQHF. The CDR3 DNA sequence: TGTGCCAGTAGTATTAATACGGTGGAGCCCCAGCATTTT.

The J gene is TRBJ2-3, the V gene TRBV27; 7 positions agree with TRBD1. J was trimmed by 1 base and V by 6 bases; bases with no gene match: 4. Looked up from germline, CDR1 is MNHEY and CDR2 is SMNVEV (reference sequence). The CDR3 contains 14 residues. This CDR3 reads CASRQGSRTDTQYF. CDR3 bases: TGTGCCAGCAGACAGGGGTCCCGCACAGATACGCAGTATTTT.

The chain employs TRBV6-5 and TRBJ2-7; D not resolved. Between the trimmed V and J ends, which lost 7 bases and 2 bases, there was a span of 9 bases. In germline, CDR1 is MNHEY, CDR2 SVGAGI. CDR3 size: 12 residues. The CDR3 coding sequence is TGTGCCAGCACCATTTTTCCCTACGAGCAGTACTTC. Protein sequence: CASTIFPYEQYF.

This chain links TRBV7-8 with TRBJ2-7, with 7 bases matching TRBD2. CDR3 size: 17 residues. Per the germline V gene, CDR1 is SGHVS and CDR2 is FQNEAQ. V was pared by 2 bases and J by 4 bases, with 14 bases of the junction left unmatched. The CDR3 DNA reads as TGTGCCAGCAGCTTACCACGCTTCGGGGCGGGAGTTTACGAGCAGTACTTC. Translation gives CASSLPRFGAGVYEQYF.

The chain has TRBV5-1 and TRBJ2-3; 8 bases fit TRBD1. The CDR3 covers 14 residues. The germline V gene has CDR1 SGHRS and CDR2 YFSETQ. V lost 2 bases and J lost 4; bases outside the gene matches: 3. In DNA form, the CDR3 reads TGCGCCAGCAGCTTCAGGGGGCAGGCAGATACGCAGTATTTT. Translation gives CASSFRGQADTQYF.